Given below is one T cell receptor beta chain in context. Trimming took 4 bases from V and 0 from J; bases not matched to a gene: 3. Germline assignment: CDR1 SGHRS and CDR2 YFSETQ. This CDR3 comprises 15 residues. This entry is derived from a study of radiation and T cells in renal cell carcinoma. Time point denoted: baseline pretreatment blood. Described treatment: 15 Gy SBRT to primary tumor, nephrectomy 4 weeks later. Clones were sequenced by immunoSEQ multiplex PCR, and TCRdb holds only the in-frame ones, with some missing. There are approximately 100,000 clones in the sample; 86% occur only once, and almost 8% lies in the top ten.

The sample here was blood, taken from a patient whose treatment included radiotherapy and nephrectomy. The sequence was collected from a man aged 45 to 65 with renal cell carcinoma. The genes are TRBV5-1 and TRBJ2-2, with 7 bases that match TRBD1. In nucleotides, the CDR3 is TGCGCCAGCAGCGAGGGGACAGCGAACACCGGGGAGCTGTTTTTT. This sequence encodes CASSEGTANTGELFF. Based on the CDR3 plus reference TRBV5-1 and TRBJ2-2, the full variable domain is KAGVTQTPRYLIKTRGQQVTLSCSPISGHRSVSWYQQTPGQGLQFLFEYFSETQRNKGNFPGRFSGRQFSNSRSEMNVSTLELGDSALYLCASSEGTANTGELFFGEGSRLTVL.